One sample yielded the 16 T cell receptor beta chains listed below, sequenced in a study of OX40 agonist ivuxolimab in advanced cancers. Measured with immunoSEQ multiplex PCR; TCRdb has only the in-frame clones, and not every one. The sample has around 70,000 clones; around 88% are singletons. This specimen was CD4+ or CD8+ T cells sorted from blood, taken in a trial of the OX40 agonist ivuxolimab. These receptors were taken from an adult with an advanced solid tumor such as melanoma, head and neck, liver or kidney cancer.

The chain employs TRBV6-1 and TRBJ1-6, with D possibly matching TRBD1 (5 bases). Germline assignment: CDR1 MNHNS and CDR2 SASEGT. Between the trimmed V and J ends, which lost 7 bases and 7 bases, there was a span of 17 bases. CDR3 length: 15 amino acids. The CDR3 nucleotides read TGTGCCAGCATCCCCCCGGGACCCCTAAATTCACCCCTCCACTTT. Translation: CASIPPGPLNSPLHF.

V and J are TRBV5-1 and TRBJ2-3; D possibly corresponds to TRBD2 (6 bases). Germline values: CDR1 SGHRS, CDR2 YFSETQ. This CDR3 comprises 16 residues. With 4 bases removed from V and 1 base from J, the gap between germline ends came to 16 bases. The CDR3 nucleotides are TGCGCCAGCAGCCCGATGCGTGGCGGGGGCACAGATACGCAGTATTTT. Amino acid sequence: CASSPMRGGGTDTQYF.

The chain couples TRBV19 to TRBJ1-1, with D possibly matching TRBD1 (5 bases). This CDR3 has 14 residues. Germline V gene lookup returns CDR1 LNHDA and CDR2 SQIVND (reference sequence). Trimming cost V 6 bases and J 4 bases, with 15 bases left between them. The CDR3 loop reads CASRGALAGTEAFF. In DNA, the CDR3 is TGTGCCAGTAGAGGGGCCCTGGCTGGCACTGAAGCTTTCTTT.

V and J are TRBV7-9 and TRBJ2-5; D unresolved. The length of the CDR3 is 14 residues. The germline gives CDR1 SEHNR, CDR2 FQNEAQ (reference sequence). The V end was cut by 4 bases, the J end by 5 bases, with 14 bases between. CDR3 DNA: TGTGCCAGCAGCTCCATTCAGGTCGGGGAGACCCAGTACTTC. This codes for CASSSIQVGETQYF.

The chain uses TRBV27 and TRBJ2-2, with a possible D match to TRBD2 (5 bases). CDR1 is MNHEY and CDR2 is SMNVEV in the germline V gene (reference sequence). This CDR3 has 15 residues. Trimming shortened V by 2 bases and J by 7 bases, and 14 bases separated the two germline ends. The DNA for the CDR3 is TGTGCCAGCAGTTTAGGGGTCGGGGTTCACGGGGAGCTGTTTTTT. Protein: CASSLGVGVHGELFF.

The CDR3 spells CAIRGTYKSYEQYF. As DNA, the CDR3 is TGTGCCATTCGAGGGACTTATAAATCCTACGAGCAGTACTTC. J is TRBJ2-7 and V is TRBV6-6; a possible D gene is TRBD2 (6 bases). Germline loops: CDR1 MNHNY, CDR2 SVGAGI (reference sequence). Trimming cost V 10 bases and J 1 base, with 17 bases left between them. The CDR3 consists of 14 residues.

This chain uses TRBV7-9 with TRBJ1-1, with a possible D match to TRBD1 (5 bases). V dropped 3 bases and J dropped 4 bases, with 21 bases sitting between them. The CDR3 runs to 17 residues. Germline assignment: CDR1 SEHNR and CDR2 FQNEAQ (reference sequence). The chain's CDR3 is CASSFWGTHLSGTEAFF. The CDR3 DNA sequence: TGTGCCAGCAGCTTTTGGGGGACCCATCTGTCCGGCACTGAAGCTTTCTTT. The whole variable domain, remainder taken from reference TRBV7-9 and TRBJ1-1, is DTGVSQNPRHKITKRGQNVTFRCDPISEHNRLYWYRQTLGQGPEFLTYFQNEAQLEKSRLLSDRFSAERPKGSFSTLEIQRTEQGDSAMYLCASSFWGTHLSGTEAFFGQGTRLTVV.

The V call is TRBV27, the J call TRBJ2-4; no clear D. The CDR3 has 14 amino acids. Trimming shortened V by 5 bases and J by 9 bases, and 17 bases separated the two germline ends. Germline V lookup: CDR1 MNHEY, CDR2 SMNVEV (reference sequence). The chain's CDR3 is CASSPNTNWGIQYF. CDR3 nucleotide sequence: TGTGCCAGCAGTCCAAATACGAATTGGGGCATTCAGTACTTC.

The CDR3 here is CASSPGTVNQPQHF. The CDR3 region has the DNA TGTGCCAGTAGTCCCGGGACAGTCAATCAGCCCCAGCATTTT. The rearrangement uses TRBV19 and TRBJ1-5; 7 bases are a match to TRBD1. This CDR3 spans 14 amino acids. Per germline, CDR1 LNHDA and CDR2 SQIVND (reference sequence). V was clipped by 5 bases and J by 3 bases; unmatched bases: 4.

V is TRBV5-1 and J is TRBJ1-1, with a possible D match to TRBD1 (5 bases). Germline V gene lookup returns CDR1 SGHRS and CDR2 YFSETQ. The CDR3 is 13 residues long. V lost 4 bases to trimming and J lost 9 bases, with 16 bases between them. In DNA form, the CDR3 reads TGCGCCAGCAGCCCAGCAGTAGAGGGGCAAGCTTTCTTT. Protein: CASSPAVEGQAFF.

V and J are TRBV11-3 and TRBJ1-3; TRBD1 matches at 8 bases. The CDR3 contains 18 residues. The germline V gene encodes CDR1 SGHNT and CDR2 YENEEA. With 1 base clipped from V and 0 bases from J, the junction kept 8 bases outside the gene matches. CDR3 sequence reads: CASSLGRTGRTSGNTIYF. DNA for the CDR3: TGTGCCAGCAGCTTAGGGCGGACAGGGAGGACCTCTGGAAACACCATATATTTT.

The chain links TRBV7-3 to TRBJ1-2, with 7 bases matching TRBD1. Germline lookup yields CDR1 SGHTA and CDR2 FQGTGA. J lost 3 bases, V lost 0 bases, and 4 bases had no gene match. The CDR3 consists of 15 residues. The CDR3 nucleotides read TGTGCCAGCAGCTTAACGGGAACAGGGGACTATGGCTACACCTTC. The encoded protein is CASSLTGTGDYGYTF.

The genes are TRBV29-1 and TRBJ2-5, with D perhaps matching TRBD2 (6 bases). CDR3 size: 14 residues. V was cut by 4 bases and J by 5 bases, with 17 bases left in between. The germline CDR1 and CDR2 sequences are SQVTM and ANQGSEA. CDR3 residues: CSVASIGGAETQYF. Written as DNA, the CDR3 is TGCAGCGTTGCCTCGATCGGGGGTGCGGAGACCCAGTACTTC.

The chain employs TRBV16 and TRBJ2-5, with D perhaps TRBD2 (7 bases). The V gene's germline CDR1 is KGHSY and CDR2 FQNENV. The CDR3 contains 13 residues. The V and J ends lost 2 bases and 6 bases respectively, with 10 bases between them. The chain's CDR3 is CASSQGGAKTQYF. The CDR3 region has the DNA TGTGCCAGCAGCCAAGGGGGGGCCAAGACCCAGTACTTC. The full variable domain, in which reference TRBV16 and TRBJ2-5 provide the parts outside the CDR3, is GEEVAQTPKHLVRGEGQKAKLYCAPIKGHSYVFWYQQVLKNEFKFLISFQNENVFDETGMPKERFSAKCLPNSPCSLEIQATKLEDSAVYFCASSQGGAKTQYFGPGTRLLVL.

This chain links TRBV11-1 with TRBJ1-1, with D possibly matching TRBD1 (6 bases). CDR3 length equals 13 residues. Looked up from germline, CDR1 is SGHAT and CDR2 is FQDESV (reference sequence). Between the trimmed V and J ends, which lost 5 bases and 4 bases, there was a span of 11 bases. CDR3 amino acids: CASSLGGLTEAFF. The CDR3 DNA reads as TGTGCCAGCAGCCTTGGGGGCCTCACTGAAGCTTTCTTT.

The V gene is TRBV6-5, the J gene TRBJ2-1; 12 positions agree with TRBD2. V shed 7 bases and J 7 bases; nucleotides not matched to a gene: 8. CDR3 length equals 15 residues. Germline V gene sequence: CDR1 MNHEY, CDR2 SVGAGI. The DNA for the CDR3 is TGTGCCAGCACGGCTAGCGGGGGGGCGTGGAATGAGCAGTTCTTC. Protein: CASTASGGAWNEQFF.